Below are 19 T cell receptor beta chains sequenced from a single sample in a study of immune evolution from preneoplasia to lung adenocarcinoma. Assay used: immunoSEQ multiplex PCR; TCRdb lists only in-frame clones, some missing. The table has over a thousand clones, over 70% seen once. The sample was FFPE adjacent normal lung tissue. The receptor source for this set is a person between 55 and 70 years old with lung adenocarcinoma.

Details on this clone: One end of the junction varies from germline; a read error may be responsible. The chain has TRBV14 and TRBJ2-7, with D tentatively TRBD2 (6 bases). The germline V gene has CDR1 SGHDN and CDR2 FVKESK. This CDR3 contains 14 residues. CDR3 bases: TGTGCCAGCAGCCAAGAAGCTAGCGCCTACGAGCAGTACTTT. Translated: CASSQEASAYEQYF. Full variable domain (remainder filled in from reference TRBV14 and TRBJ2-7): EAGVTQFPSHSVIEKGQTVTLRCDPISGHDNLYWYRRVMGKEIKFLLHFVKESKQDESGMPNNRFLAERTGGTYSTLKVQPAELEDSGVYFCASSQEASAYEQYFGPGTRLTVT.

This clone was detected once. The CDR3 nucleotides read TGCAGCGTTCTGGCTAGCGGCTACGCCGAGCAGTACTTC. Amino acid sequence: CSVLASGYAEQYF. V and J are TRBV29-1 and TRBJ2-7, with TRBD2 matching over 7 bases. The CDR3 runs 13 residues. The germline V gene has CDR1 SQVTM and CDR2 ANQGSEA. Losses at the gene ends were 5 bases for V and 6 bases for J; bases not matched to a gene: 10.

The V call is TRBV5-1, the J call TRBJ2-4; weak D call: TRBD1 (6 bases). The germline gives CDR1 SGHRS, CDR2 YFSETQ. The length of the CDR3 is 15 residues. The V end lost 0 bases, the J end lost 5 bases, and 12 bases lay between the germline ends. The CDR3 loop reads CASSLVGAGENIQYF. CDR3 sequence (DNA): TGCGCCAGCAGCTTGGTAGGAGCAGGGGAAAACATTCAGTACTTC. Using reference TRBV5-1 and TRBJ2-4 for the parts outside the CDR3, the full variable domain is KAGVTQTPRYLIKTRGQQVTLSCSPISGHRSVSWYQQTPGQGLQFLFEYFSETQRNKGNFPGRFSGRQFSNSRSEMNVSTLELGDSALYLCASSLVGAGENIQYFGAGTRLSVL.

The chain employs TRBV7-9 and TRBJ1-1; D is ambiguous. The germline V gene has CDR1 SEHNR and CDR2 FQNEAQ (reference sequence). This CDR3 is 13 amino acids long. Trimming took off 0 bases at V and 3 bases at J, with 5 bases between the two ends. CDR3 amino acids: CASSLAWDTEAFF. CDR3 sequence (DNA): TGTGCCAGCAGCTTAGCGTGGGACACTGAAGCTTTCTTT.

This clone was found a few times. The gene calls are TRBV5-1 and TRBJ2-6; perhaps TRBD1 as D (6 bases). The CDR3 extends over 16 amino acids. Germline CDR1 SGHRS, CDR2 YFSETQ. V was cut by 8 bases and J by 1 base, with 16 bases left in between. The CDR3, as DNA: TGCGCCAGTCACAGGGATCTCCTTTCTGGGGCCAACGTCCTGACTTTC. It yields the protein CASHRDLLSGANVLTF.

The CDR3 here is CSAWLRYEQYF. The CDR3 region has the DNA TGCAGTGCTTGGCTGCGCTACGAGCAGTACTTC. The chain joins TRBV20-1 to TRBJ2-7; no reliable D call. This CDR3 has 11 amino acids. The germline V gene has CDR1 DFQATT and CDR2 SNEGSKA (reference sequence). V was trimmed by 5 bases and J by 3 bases, leaving 8 bases between them.

The chain combines TRBV14 with TRBJ1-1, with 7 bases matching TRBD1. J gave up 0 bases and V 1 base, and 8 bases lay outside the gene matches. The CDR3 is 17 residues long. Germline V lookup: CDR1 SGHDN, CDR2 FVKESK. In DNA, the CDR3 is TGTGCCAGCAGCCAAGTTAACAGGGGATACGTGAACACTGAAGCTTTCTTT. Translated, it gives CASSQVNRGYVNTEAFF.

The rearrangement joins TRBV29-1 to TRBJ2-7; D gene ambiguous. V lost 6 bases and J lost 5, with 17 bases in between. CDR3 length: 13 amino acids. From germline, CDR1 is SQVTM and CDR2 ANQGSEA. The CDR3 DNA reads as TGCAGCGTGATGGACCCTCACCGTGACGAGCAGTACTTC. The encoded protein is CSVMDPHRDEQYF.

The V gene is TRBV19, the J gene TRBJ2-6; no clear D gene. Germline CDR1 and CDR2: LNHDA and SQIVND (reference sequence). This CDR3 has 13 residues. The V end was cut by 3 bases, the J end by 3 bases, with 3 bases between. The CDR3 nucleotides are TGTGCCAGTAGTATTGGTGGGGCCAACGTCCTGACTTTC. Translated, it gives CASSIGGANVLTF. Combining the CDR3 with reference TRBV19 and TRBJ2-6 gives the whole variable domain DGGITQSPKYLFRKEGQNVTLSCEQNLNHDAMYWYRQDPGQGLRLIYYSQIVNDFQKGDIAEGYSVSREKKESFPLTVTSAQKNPTAFYLCASSIGGANVLTFGAGSRLTVL.

The rearrangement uses TRBV7-6 and TRBJ2-7, with D maybe TRBD2 (7 bases). The V end was cut by 4 bases, the J end by 3 bases, with 16 bases between. Per germline, CDR1 SGHVS and CDR2 FNYEAQ. The length of the CDR3 is 15 residues. Written as DNA, the CDR3 is TGTGCCAGCAGCTCCTTTGAGCGGGGACACTACGAGCAGTACTTC. Its protein product is CASSSFERGHYEQYF.

The chain is built from TRBV6-5 and TRBJ1-2; unclear D gene. Per the germline V gene, CDR1 is MNHEY and CDR2 is SVGAGI. The CDR3 has 11 residues. Trimming took 6 bases from V and 6 from J, leaving 8 bases between them. The CDR3 sequence is CASSPGHGYTF. The CDR3 nucleotides are TGTGCCAGCAGCCCCGGACATGGCTACACCTTC.

V usage is TRBV5-1 and J usage is TRBJ2-7, with D possibly being TRBD1 (5 bases). Trimming removed 0 bases from V and 3 bases from J, with 22 bases in between. CDR1 SGHRS and CDR2 YFSETQ come from the germline V gene. This CDR3 comprises 18 residues. CDR3 in DNA: TGCGCCAGCAGCTTGGGGGGTTCAGGGTTTAGTCGACACTACGAGCAGTACTTC. It is translated as CASSLGGSGFSRHYEQYF.

The CDR3 protein is CASSGGGADYGYTF. CDR3 coding DNA: TGTGCCAGCAGCGGAGGGGGAGCCGACTATGGCTACACCTTC. The rearrangement links TRBV9 to TRBJ1-2; TRBD1 might be the D (6 bases). CDR1 is SGDLS and CDR2 is YYNGEE in the germline V gene. With 3 bases removed from V and 3 bases from J, the gap between germline ends came to 12 bases. This CDR3 is built from 14 residues. Filled out from reference TRBV9 and TRBJ1-2, the complete variable domain reads DSGVTQTPKHLITATGQRVTLRCSPRSGDLSVYWYQQSLDQGLQFLIQYYNGEERAKGNILERFSAQQFPDLHSELNLSSLELGDSALYFCASSGGGADYGYTFGSGTRLTVV.

The chain is built from TRBV11-2 and TRBJ2-5; 7 bases fit TRBD2. Per the germline V gene, CDR1 is SGHAT and CDR2 is FQNNGV. The CDR3 sequence is 14 residues long. V trimming: 5 bases; J trimming: 4 bases; junction bases outside the gene matches: 7. The CDR3 DNA is TGTGCCAGCAGCCCAGCGGGGTCAGGAGAGACCCAGTACTTC. This codes for CASSPAGSGETQYF.

The rearrangement joins TRBV4-1 to TRBJ1-1; possibly TRBD1 for D (5 bases). CDR3 length: 14 amino acids. CDR1 is MGHRA and CDR2 is YSYEKL in the germline V gene. The V end was cut by 5 bases, the J end by 3 bases, with 13 bases between. In DNA, the CDR3 is TGCGCCAGCAGCTCCAGGCCGGGGGACACTGAAGCTTTCTTT. Encoded protein: CASSSRPGDTEAFF.

This rearrangement joins TRBV7-2 to TRBJ2-7; maybe TRBD2 (6 bases). The CDR3 spans 15 residues. CDR1 SGHTA and CDR2 FQGNSA come from the germline V gene. V was trimmed by 2 bases and J by 5 bases, leaving 16 bases between them. The CDR3 region is CASSLLGGTPDEQYF. The CDR3 nucleotides are TGTGCCAGCAGCTTATTAGGCGGGACCCCCGACGAGCAGTACTTC.

The chain uses TRBV5-4 and TRBJ1-1, with D maybe TRBD1 (5 bases). This CDR3 spans 16 amino acids. CDR1 is SGHNT, CDR2 YYREEE, per germline (reference sequence). V was trimmed by 4 bases and J by 4 bases, leaving 20 bases between them. The CDR3 region is CASSARDRLGGTEAFF. The CDR3 nucleotides read TGTGCCAGCAGCGCAAGGGACCGCCTCGGGGGCACTGAAGCTTTCTTT.

The V call is TRBV4-1, the J call TRBJ2-1; D not certain. The CDR3 is 16 residues long. Trimming pared 1 base from V and 2 bases from J, leaving 12 bases between. CDR1 is MGHRA, CDR2 YSYEKL, per germline. DNA for the CDR3: TGCGCCAGCAGCCAAGGTCGTGTTAGGACCTACAATGAGCAGTTCTTC. Its translation is CASSQGRVRTYNEQFF.

This clone has a handful of counts. The chain has TRBV29-1 and TRBJ2-7; tentative D call: TRBD2 (6 bases). Deletions cut 1 base from V and 5 bases from J, with 12 bases between. Per germline, CDR1 SQVTM and CDR2 ANQGSEA. There are 13 residues in the CDR3. The CDR3 loop reads CSVEGRASDEQYF. DNA for the CDR3: TGCAGCGTTGAAGGCAGGGCTAGCGACGAGCAGTACTTC.